This T cell receptor beta chain is drawn from a study of CXCR3-negative and CXCR3-positive naive CD8 T cells. Study-level points and caveats: Cryopreservation partially lowered CXCR3 expression, so most assays used fresh PBMCs.

Comments on this clonotype: No antigen is known for it.

Each TRB cDNA library was prepared by 5' RACE (with UMI labels). TCRdb re-called the 5' RACE reads; every CDR3 protein appears as one record, without DNA. This listing includes around 92,000 distinct CDR3 sequences. The CDR3 has 12 residues. Looked up from germline, CDR1 is LNHNV and CDR2 is YYDKDF (reference sequence). Subsets of CD8+ T cells were each sorted in triplicate at hundreds of thousands of cells apiece. Within the CD8+ T cell compartment, naive cells were CD45RO-CCR7+CD27+CD95-. This sequence joins TRBV15 and TRBJ2-5; checking the TCRdb D call of TRBD1 is not possible without DNA. The specimen sequenced was naive CXCR3- CD8+ T cells from blood. Stated subset: CD45RO-CCR7+CD27+CD95- naive CD8+ T cells lacking CXCR3 (TNR3-). The TCR originated in a human donor in good health. Some clones in this sample may be carry-over from other donors' samples. The CDR3 loop is CATSLPDRGPQF.